The subject of this entry is one T cell receptor (beta chain). Blood sampling was done at baseline, cycle 4 day 1, and cycle 7 day 1. The V gene's germline CDR1 is SGHDT and CDR2 YYEEEE. V gave up 0 bases and J gave up 2 bases, with 12 bases separating them. The CDR3 is made up of 15 amino acids. Assay used: immunoSEQ multiplex PCR; TCRdb lists only in-frame clones, some missing. The data contain over 150,000 clones, roughly 92% of them singletons. The source of the sample is a study of OX40 agonist ivuxolimab in advanced cancers. Background on the study: Patients took ivuxolimab, an agonistic anti-OX40 (CD134) antibody.

V is TRBV5-6 and J is TRBJ2-7; TRBD1 might be the D (5 bases). This TCR was sampled from an adult with an advanced solid tumor such as melanoma, head and neck, liver or kidney cancer. Source: CD4+ or CD8+ T cells sorted from blood, taken in a trial of the OX40 agonist ivuxolimab. CDR3 residues: CASSLVSGRPYEQYF. The CDR3, as DNA: TGTGCCAGCAGCTTGGTTTCAGGGCGCCCCTACGAGCAGTACTTC.